The present TCR beta chain was sequenced within a study of blood T cell repertoires in COVID-19. Study context: Samples representing acute and convalescent COVID-19 were sourced from the United States, Italy and Spain. Sources were T cells, B-cell-depleted T cells, or PBMCs; the material itself was cDNA or gDNA.

Germline CDR1 SGHDT, CDR2 YYEEEE. With 0 bases removed from V and 7 bases from J, the gap between germline ends came to 8 bases. The length of the CDR3 is 13 residues. Profiled with immunoSEQ multiplex PCR; TCRdb holds only in-frame clones, not every one. The sample carries about 170,000 clones, 88% recorded once. This rearrangement joins TRBV5-6 to TRBJ1-5; no reliable D call. Sequences were obtained from peripheral blood. The sequence was collected from a man aged 55-75 years with acute or convalescent COVID-19. This chain's CDR3 is CASSLAGWQPQHF. CDR3 coding DNA: TGTGCCAGCAGCTTGGCGGGGTGGCAGCCCCAGCATTTT.